The rows below give T cell receptor beta chains drawn from one sample of a study of shared clonotypes between healthy human individuals. TCRdb's table, derived via immunoSEQ multiplex PCR, lists solely in-frame clones and lacks some. The table lists millions of clones, approximately 95% of them singletons. The specimen sequenced was naive CD4+ T cells from PBMCs. These receptors were taken from a man between 18 and 29 years old in good health. Some clones in this sample may be carry-over from other donors' samples. CDR3s include the opening cysteine and the closing phenylalanine or tryptophan. Each record gives: CDR3 DNA, CDR3 protein, V gene, clone size, J gene, D gene. A D gene is named only where the DNA matches it firmly. Some rows have no size entry. The others give once, few or many, or a class for an expanded clone.

cdr3_nt: TGTGCCACCAGCAGCGTAGTTGCAGCTTTCTTT
cdr3_aa: CATSSVVAAFF
v_call: TRBV15
clone_size: -
j_call: TRBJ1-1
d_call: -

cdr3_nt: TGTGCCAGCAGCTTGGGGGGCAGGGTATATGAGCAGTTCTTC
cdr3_aa: CASSLGGRVYEQFF
v_call: TRBV5-4
clone_size: -
j_call: TRBJ2-1
d_call: -

cdr3_nt: TGTGCCAGCAGCCCTAGGGGGGGAGGACCCAATCAGCCCCAGCATTTT
cdr3_aa: CASSPRGGGPNQPQHF
v_call: TRBV7-2
clone_size: once
j_call: TRBJ1-5
d_call: -

cdr3_nt: TGTGCCAGCAGTTTCGTGGGTCGGGGGAAAAGCACAGATACGCAGTATTTT
cdr3_aa: CASSFVGRGKSTDTQYF
v_call: TRBV28
clone_size: -
j_call: TRBJ2-3
d_call: -

cdr3_nt: TGTGCCAGTGCACAGGTCATTAATCAGCCCCAGCATTTT
cdr3_aa: CASAQVINQPQHF
v_call: TRBV19
clone_size: -
j_call: TRBJ1-5
d_call: -

cdr3_nt: TGTGCCAGCACCGGACAGGGTTCCAGGAACGAGCAGTACTTC
cdr3_aa: CASTGQGSRNEQYF
v_call: TRBV27
clone_size: -
j_call: TRBJ2-7
d_call: TRBD1

cdr3_nt: TGTGCCAGCAGCGGTGGACTAGCCTTAGATACGCAGTATTTT
cdr3_aa: CASSGGLALDTQYF
v_call: TRBV7-6
clone_size: -
j_call: TRBJ2-3
d_call: TRBD2

cdr3_nt: TGTGCCAGCACCTCCGGAGTGGGGCGAACCCAGTACTTC
cdr3_aa: CASTSGVGRTQYF
v_call: TRBV7-6
clone_size: -
j_call: TRBJ2-5
d_call: -

cdr3_nt: TGCAGCGTCGACCAGGGTATCGGCGAGCAGTACTTC
cdr3_aa: CSVDQGIGEQYF
v_call: TRBV29-1
clone_size: -
j_call: TRBJ2-7
d_call: -

cdr3_nt: TGTGCCAGCAGCATAAGCGGAATTATCTACGAGCAGTACTTC
cdr3_aa: CASSISGIIYEQYF
v_call: TRBV7-2
clone_size: -
j_call: TRBJ2-7
d_call: -

cdr3_nt: TGTGCCAGCTGCACTGGGACTAGCGGTCCATACAATGAGCAGTTCTTC
cdr3_aa: CASCTGTSGPYNEQFF
v_call: TRBV4-2
clone_size: -
j_call: TRBJ2-1
d_call: TRBD2

cdr3_nt: TGTGCCAGCAGCCCCCGACAGGGGGGAGGCGAGCAGTACTTC
cdr3_aa: CASSPRQGGGEQYF
v_call: TRBV11-3
clone_size: -
j_call: TRBJ2-7
d_call: TRBD1

cdr3_nt: TGTGCCAGCTCACCGGCCAGGACAGGGGGCGCCGCCTATGGCTACACCTTC
cdr3_aa: CASSPARTGGAAYGYTF
v_call: TRBV18
clone_size: -
j_call: TRBJ1-2
d_call: TRBD1

cdr3_nt: TGTGCCAGCAGCCAGCTAGCGGGAGGGCTCGGAGGGGAGCTGTTTTTT
cdr3_aa: CASSQLAGGLGGELFF
v_call: TRBV5-4
clone_size: -
j_call: TRBJ2-2
d_call: TRBD2

cdr3_nt: TGTGCCAGCAGCTTAAGCACCTACGAGCAGTACTTC
cdr3_aa: CASSLSTYEQYF
v_call: TRBV7-2
clone_size: -
j_call: TRBJ2-7
d_call: -

cdr3_nt: TGTGCCAGCAGATCCGGGCCACCGACCGGGGAGCTGTTTTTT
cdr3_aa: CASRSGPPTGELFF
v_call: TRBV6-6
clone_size: -
j_call: TRBJ2-2
d_call: -

cdr3_nt: TGCGCCAGCAGCTCGATACCGGGACAAGAATATGGCTACACCTTC
cdr3_aa: CASSSIPGQEYGYTF
v_call: TRBV5-1
clone_size: -
j_call: TRBJ1-2
d_call: -

cdr3_nt: TGTGCCAGCAGTACCGGACAGGGGATTGCGCAGTACTTC
cdr3_aa: CASSTGQGIAQYF
v_call: TRBV6-6
clone_size: -
j_call: TRBJ2-7
d_call: TRBD1

cdr3_nt: TGTGCCAGCAGCCCGGGCAGGGGCCACACTGAAGCTTTCTTT
cdr3_aa: CASSPGRGHTEAFF
v_call: TRBV9
clone_size: -
j_call: TRBJ1-1
d_call: -

cdr3_nt: TGTGCCAGTAGTCCCGAAAGACAAAGCTATGGCTACACCTTC
cdr3_aa: CASSPERQSYGYTF
v_call: TRBV19
clone_size: -
j_call: TRBJ1-2
d_call: -

cdr3_nt: TGTGCCATCAGTGGGCAGGGATTTGGCAATCAGCCCCAGCATTTT
cdr3_aa: CAISGQGFGNQPQHF
v_call: TRBV10-3
clone_size: -
j_call: TRBJ1-5
d_call: -

cdr3_nt: TGTGCCAGCAGCGTGTGGGAGACTAGCGGCTCCTACGAGCAGTACTTC
cdr3_aa: CASSVWETSGSYEQYF
v_call: TRBV9
clone_size: -
j_call: TRBJ2-7
d_call: TRBD2

cdr3_nt: TGTGCCAGCTCACAGGGGGCTCAGCCCCAGCATTTT
cdr3_aa: CASSQGAQPQHF
v_call: TRBV18
clone_size: once
j_call: TRBJ1-5
d_call: TRBD1

cdr3_nt: TGTGCCAGCAGCCGGGCCCTGAATGAAAAACTGTTTTTT
cdr3_aa: CASSRALNEKLFF
v_call: TRBV14
clone_size: -
j_call: TRBJ1-4
d_call: -

cdr3_nt: TGTGCCAGCAGTTTCCGATCACCCCTCCACTTT
cdr3_aa: CASSFRSPLHF
v_call: TRBV28
clone_size: -
j_call: TRBJ1-6
d_call: -

cdr3_nt: TGTGCCAGCAGTTACTCGGTCAGGGTCGACACTGAAGCTTTCTTT
cdr3_aa: CASSYSVRVDTEAFF
v_call: TRBV6-5
clone_size: -
j_call: TRBJ1-1
d_call: -

cdr3_nt: TGTGCCAGCAGCGTAGAAGGGATGGGGGACCGTAAGTATTTT
cdr3_aa: CASSVEGMGDRKYF
v_call: TRBV9
clone_size: -
j_call: TRBJ2-3
d_call: -

cdr3_nt: TGTGCCAGCAGGGACAGATACACTGAAGCTTTCTTT
cdr3_aa: CASRDRYTEAFF
v_call: TRBV6-5
clone_size: -
j_call: TRBJ1-1
d_call: -

cdr3_nt: TGCGCCAGCAGCCCCGTGGGGGGTAGTGAAGCTTTCTTT
cdr3_aa: CASSPVGGSEAFF
v_call: TRBV5-1
clone_size: -
j_call: TRBJ1-1
d_call: -

cdr3_nt: TGCAGCGGACGGATAGCGGGGGGACCCAATGAGCAGTTCTTC
cdr3_aa: CSGRIAGGPNEQFF
v_call: TRBV29-1
clone_size: once
j_call: TRBJ2-1
d_call: TRBD2

cdr3_nt: TGTGCGGCCGGAGGAGATACGCAGTATTTT
cdr3_aa: CAAGGDTQYF
v_call: TRBV30
clone_size: -
j_call: TRBJ2-3
d_call: -

cdr3_nt: TGCGCCAGCAGAAGGGGGGCCCCCCGAACGAACACCGGGGAGCTGTTTTTT
cdr3_aa: CASRRGAPRTNTGELFF
v_call: TRBV4-1
clone_size: -
j_call: TRBJ2-2
d_call: -

cdr3_nt: TGTGCCAGCAGCGCCCAGACAGGTTACGAGCAGTACTTC
cdr3_aa: CASSAQTGYEQYF
v_call: TRBV7-2
clone_size: -
j_call: TRBJ2-7
d_call: -

cdr3_nt: TGTGCCACCGACCGACTCGGCTCTGGGGCCAACGTCCTGACTTTC
cdr3_aa: CATDRLGSGANVLTF
v_call: TRBV6-1
clone_size: -
j_call: TRBJ2-6
d_call: -

cdr3_nt: TGTGCAAGTCGCTTGGCACTAAACGGGGCGATCTACGAGCAGTACTTC
cdr3_aa: CASRLALNGAIYEQYF
v_call: TRBV12-2
clone_size: once
j_call: TRBJ2-7
d_call: -

cdr3_nt: TGTGCCAGCAGTTTAAGGAGTAGGGGGCACTTCGAGCAGTACTTC
cdr3_aa: CASSLRSRGHFEQYF
v_call: TRBV28
clone_size: -
j_call: TRBJ2-7
d_call: TRBD1

cdr3_nt: TGCGCCAGCAGCCTCGCTGGGGCTAGCGGGAGAGAGACCCAGTACTTC
cdr3_aa: CASSLAGASGRETQYF
v_call: TRBV4-1
clone_size: once
j_call: TRBJ2-5
d_call: TRBD2

cdr3_nt: TGTGCCAGCAGTTTTGGCTGGAACAGTCTTAGCAATCAGCCCCAGCATTTT
cdr3_aa: CASSFGWNSLSNQPQHF
v_call: TRBV28
clone_size: once
j_call: TRBJ1-5
d_call: -

cdr3_nt: TGTGCCAGCAGTGATAGCGGTGCCACCTACGAGCAGTACTTC
cdr3_aa: CASSDSGATYEQYF
v_call: TRBV6-1
clone_size: -
j_call: TRBJ2-7
d_call: -

cdr3_nt: TGTGCCAGCAGTCATGGGGATAGCAATCAGCCCCAGCATTTT
cdr3_aa: CASSHGDSNQPQHF
v_call: TRBV28
clone_size: -
j_call: TRBJ1-5
d_call: -

cdr3_nt: TGTGCCAGCAGCTTCGTAGGGGGAGGGATCACAGATACGCAGTATTTT
cdr3_aa: CASSFVGGGITDTQYF
v_call: TRBV7-8
clone_size: -
j_call: TRBJ2-3
d_call: -

cdr3_nt: TGTGCCAGCAGTTTTTATACTAGCGGGAGTTCCGAGCAGTACTTC
cdr3_aa: CASSFYTSGSSEQYF
v_call: TRBV28
clone_size: -
j_call: TRBJ2-7
d_call: TRBD2

cdr3_nt: TGTGCCAGCAAGTCAGGACTATCCCTCTACGAGCAGTACTTC
cdr3_aa: CASKSGLSLYEQYF
v_call: TRBV28
clone_size: -
j_call: TRBJ2-7
d_call: -

cdr3_nt: TGTGCCAGCAGCCTACTCTCCGGGACCCCCCAAGAGACCCAGTACTTC
cdr3_aa: CASSLLSGTPQETQYF
v_call: TRBV7-9
clone_size: -
j_call: TRBJ2-5
d_call: -

cdr3_nt: TGTGCCAGCACTTCTGGAGGTAGTAGCAATCAGCCCCAGCATTTT
cdr3_aa: CASTSGGSSNQPQHF
v_call: TRBV28
clone_size: -
j_call: TRBJ1-5
d_call: -

cdr3_nt: TGTGCCAGCAGTTCGGACAGGAACTATGGCTACACCTTC
cdr3_aa: CASSSDRNYGYTF
v_call: TRBV2
clone_size: few
j_call: TRBJ1-2
d_call: TRBD1

cdr3_nt: TGTGCCAGCAGCGAAACCAGGGGCTGGACTGAAGCTTTCTTT
cdr3_aa: CASSETRGWTEAFF
v_call: TRBV28
clone_size: few
j_call: TRBJ1-1
d_call: -

cdr3_nt: TGTGCCAGCAGGGTGACGATAGCAACTAATGAAAAACTGTTTTTT
cdr3_aa: CASRVTIATNEKLFF
v_call: TRBV2
clone_size: -
j_call: TRBJ1-4
d_call: -

cdr3_nt: TGTGCCAGCAACTCAGGGGGCGAAAACATTCAGTACTTC
cdr3_aa: CASNSGGENIQYF
v_call: TRBV2
clone_size: -
j_call: TRBJ2-4
d_call: TRBD1

cdr3_nt: TGTGCCAGCAGCGTAGCTGGGGAGCTGTTTTTT
cdr3_aa: CASSVAGELFF
v_call: TRBV9
clone_size: once
j_call: TRBJ2-2
d_call: -

cdr3_nt: TGTGCCAGCAGCTTAGAGTCGGGAGAGGAGCGTGGCTACACCTTC
cdr3_aa: CASSLESGEERGYTF
v_call: TRBV7-9
clone_size: few
j_call: TRBJ1-2
d_call: -

cdr3_nt: TGTGCCAGATGGACAGGGTGGGAGACCCAGTACTTC
cdr3_aa: CARWTGWETQYF
v_call: TRBV11-3
clone_size: -
j_call: TRBJ2-5
d_call: TRBD1

cdr3_nt: TGTGCCAGCAGTTACTCTTCGGGGACTCTGTACAATGAGCAGTTCTTC
cdr3_aa: CASSYSSGTLYNEQFF
v_call: TRBV6-5
clone_size: -
j_call: TRBJ2-1
d_call: -